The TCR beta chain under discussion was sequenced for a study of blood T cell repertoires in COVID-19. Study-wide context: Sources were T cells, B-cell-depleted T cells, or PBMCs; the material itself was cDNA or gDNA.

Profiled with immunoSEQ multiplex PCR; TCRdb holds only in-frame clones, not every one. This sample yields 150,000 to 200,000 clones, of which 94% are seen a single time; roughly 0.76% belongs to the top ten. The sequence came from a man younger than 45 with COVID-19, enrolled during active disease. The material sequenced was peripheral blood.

The CDR3 nucleotides read TGTGCCAGCAGCGTAGGTGAGGGAGAAAAACTGTTTTTT. Translated: CASSVGEGEKLFF. V usage is TRBV9 and J usage is TRBJ1-4; D unresolved. The CDR3 consists of 13 residues. CDR1 SGDLS and CDR2 YYNGEE come from the germline V gene. The ends were cut back, 0 bases at V and 8 bases at J, with 8 bases in the middle.